These 8 T cell receptor beta chains were sequenced from one sample in a study of T-cell reconstitution after alpha-beta-depleted transplantation in children. Unique molecular identifiers tagged the TCRbeta library. TCRdb ran MiXCR on the PCR reads and lists one entry per CDR3 protein. The sample holds hundreds of thousands of distinct CDR3 sequences, about a sixth seen once. The specimen comprised PBMCs, mostly from graft donor cells, sampled 360 days after TCRalphabeta/CD19-depleted stem cell transplant. Every receptor here comes from a male patient aged 2 to 10 who had a stem cell transplant for acute lymphoblastic leukemia, so the T cells may come from the graft donor.

The genes are TRBV7-2 and TRBJ1-4; D is unresolved. The CDR3 consists of 14 residues. V gave up 8 bases and J gave up 7 bases, with 17 bases separating them. CDR1 and CDR2 (germline): SGHTA, FQGNSA. In nucleotides, the CDR3 is TGTGCCAGCCGGGGAACAGTCACGGGTGAAAAACTGTTTTTT. Translation: CASRGTVTGEKLFF.

The gene calls are TRBV20-1 and TRBJ2-6, with D unresolved. Per germline, CDR1 DFQATT and CDR2 SNEGSKA (reference sequence). V was clipped by 0 bases and J by 1 base, with 16 bases between them. The CDR3 is 18 residues long. The CDR3 region has the DNA TGCAGTGCTAGAGATCGGATAGGACCGTCTTCTGGGGCCAACGTCCTGACTTTC. As protein: CSARDRIGPSSGANVLTF.

This chain uses TRBV10-3 with TRBJ2-5; D possibly uses TRBD1 or TRBD2 (5 bases each). CDR1 and CDR2 from the germline V gene are ENHRY and SYGVKD. CDR3 length: 16 residues. With 0 bases removed from V and 2 bases from J, the gap between germline ends came to 13 bases. CDR3 protein: CAISESTVRAQETQYF. CDR3 DNA sequence: TGTGCCATCAGTGAGTCGACAGTGAGGGCTCAAGAGACCCAGTACTTC.

This clonotype was found many times. J is TRBJ2-1 and V is TRBV12-3 or TRBV12-4, with 9 bases identical to TRBD2. This CDR3 contains 14 residues. Losses at the gene ends were 2 bases for V and 8 bases for J; bases not matched to a gene: 4. The CDR3 loop is CASSLRRGGYEQFF. The CDR3 DNA reads as TGTGCCAGCAGTTTAAGGCGGGGGGGCTATGAGCAGTTCTTC.

This clonotype appeared a few times. This chain connects TRBV20-1 to TRBJ2-1; 9 positions match TRBD1. CDR3 length: 13 residues. V lost 5 bases, J lost 10 bases, and 9 bases stayed unmatched. The germline gives CDR1 DFQATT, CDR2 SNEGSKA (reference sequence). CDR3 region: CSAQTGGVGEQFF. The CDR3 DNA reads TGCAGTGCTCAAACAGGGGGCGTAGGGGAGCAGTTCTTC.

This clonotype was detected only a few times. The chain joins TRBV12-3 or TRBV12-4 to TRBJ2-7, with 9 bases that match TRBD1. J was trimmed by 1 base and V by 1 base; bases with no gene match: 2. The CDR3 is 15 residues long. The CDR3 is CASSLEGTGSYEQYF. The DNA of the CDR3 is TGTGCCAGCAGTTTAGAAGGGACAGGGTCCTACGAGCAGTACTTC.

V gene TRBV7-2 combines with J gene TRBJ2-7, with D perhaps given as TRBD1 or TRBD2 (5 bases each). Germline V gene sequence: CDR1 SGHTA, CDR2 FQGNSA. V was pared by 2 bases and J by 0 bases, with 8 bases between. The CDR3 is 14 amino acids. The CDR3 here is CASSLPGSSYEQYF. CDR3 bases: TGTGCCAGCAGCTTACCAGGGAGCTCCTACGAGCAGTACTTC.

The rearrangement links TRBV19 to TRBJ1-5, with D hard to call. The V gene lost 3 bases and the J gene lost 2 bases, with 14 bases spanning the gap. Germline lookup yields CDR1 LNHDA and CDR2 SQIVND (reference sequence). The CDR3 is 16 amino acids. CDR3 amino acids: CASSMVADKGNQPQHF. Written as DNA, the CDR3 is TGTGCCAGTAGTATGGTCGCAGATAAGGGCAATCAGCCCCAGCATTTT.